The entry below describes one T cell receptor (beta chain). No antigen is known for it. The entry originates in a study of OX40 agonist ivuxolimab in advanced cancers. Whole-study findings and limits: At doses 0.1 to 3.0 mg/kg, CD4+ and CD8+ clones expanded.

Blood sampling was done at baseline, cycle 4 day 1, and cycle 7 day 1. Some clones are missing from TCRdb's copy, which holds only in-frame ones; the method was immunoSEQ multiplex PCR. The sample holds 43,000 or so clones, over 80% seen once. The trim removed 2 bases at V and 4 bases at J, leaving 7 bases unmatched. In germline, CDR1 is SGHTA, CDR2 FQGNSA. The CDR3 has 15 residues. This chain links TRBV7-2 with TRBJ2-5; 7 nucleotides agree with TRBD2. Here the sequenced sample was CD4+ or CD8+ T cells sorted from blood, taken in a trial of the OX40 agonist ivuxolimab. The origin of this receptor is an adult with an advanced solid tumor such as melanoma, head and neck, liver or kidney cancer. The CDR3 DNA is TGTGCCAGCAGCTTACTTGGGGCGGGGGTAGAGACCCAGTACTTC. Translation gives CASSLLGAGVETQYF.